The 5 T cell receptor beta chains below all came from one sample that was sequenced in a study of blood T cell repertoires in COVID-19. TCRdb keeps only in-frame clones here, not all; method: immunoSEQ multiplex PCR. The table has over 150,000 clones, approximately 86% seen once. The sample consisted of peripheral blood. Every receptor here comes from a man aged 50 to 60 with active or convalescent COVID-19.

The chain recombines TRBV7-6 with TRBJ1-1; D gene uncertain. This CDR3 comprises 14 residues. The V end lost 1 base, the J end lost 6 bases, and 12 bases lay between the germline ends. Per the germline V gene, CDR1 is SGHVS and CDR2 is FNYEAQ. In nucleotides, the CDR3 is TGTGCCAGCAGCTTAGACAGAAACAACGCTGAAGCTTTCTTT. Translating gives CASSLDRNNAEAFF.

This clone was observed a single time. The V and J genes are TRBV2 and TRBJ2-1; 10 nucleotides agree with TRBD2. V was pared by 5 bases and J by 4 bases, with 5 bases of the junction left unmatched. CDR1 and CDR2 from the germline V gene are SNHLY and FYNNEI. The CDR3 has 15 amino acids. CDR3 nucleotide sequence: TGTGCCAGCAGTCAAGGACTAGCGGAATACAATGAGCAGTTCTTC. Translating gives CASSQGLAEYNEQFF.

CDR3 coding DNA: TGTGCCAGCTCACCCGGGACTCTCTACGAGCAGTACTTC. Translated, it gives CASSPGTLYEQYF. This sequence joins TRBV18 and TRBJ2-7; D might be TRBD2 (6 bases). The CDR3 extends over 13 amino acids. V was shortened by 3 bases and J by 3 bases, with 9 bases between the two germline ends. Germline CDR1 and CDR2: KGHSH and LQKENI.

J is TRBJ2-5 and V is TRBV5-1, with D perhaps TRBD2 (6 bases). This CDR3 has 15 amino acids. The germline V gene has CDR1 SGHRS and CDR2 YFSETQ. Between the trimmed V and J ends, which lost 3 bases and 4 bases, there was a span of 16 bases. In nucleotides, the CDR3 is TGCGCCAGCAGCTGGGGGGTAGGGTCAGGAGAGACCCAGTACTTC. Its translation is CASSWGVGSGETQYF.

The chain has TRBV3-1 (or the pseudogene TRBV3-2) and TRBJ1-4, with a tentative D call TRBD1 (5 bases). Trimming stripped 1 base from V and 7 bases from J, with 13 bases between. CDR1 and CDR2 from the germline V gene are LGHDT and YNNKEL (reference sequence). The CDR3 consists of 15 residues. CDR3 in DNA: TGTGCCAGCAGCCAAGTGGGGCAGGGAGGTGAAAAACTGTTTTTT. This gives the protein CASSQVGQGGEKLFF.